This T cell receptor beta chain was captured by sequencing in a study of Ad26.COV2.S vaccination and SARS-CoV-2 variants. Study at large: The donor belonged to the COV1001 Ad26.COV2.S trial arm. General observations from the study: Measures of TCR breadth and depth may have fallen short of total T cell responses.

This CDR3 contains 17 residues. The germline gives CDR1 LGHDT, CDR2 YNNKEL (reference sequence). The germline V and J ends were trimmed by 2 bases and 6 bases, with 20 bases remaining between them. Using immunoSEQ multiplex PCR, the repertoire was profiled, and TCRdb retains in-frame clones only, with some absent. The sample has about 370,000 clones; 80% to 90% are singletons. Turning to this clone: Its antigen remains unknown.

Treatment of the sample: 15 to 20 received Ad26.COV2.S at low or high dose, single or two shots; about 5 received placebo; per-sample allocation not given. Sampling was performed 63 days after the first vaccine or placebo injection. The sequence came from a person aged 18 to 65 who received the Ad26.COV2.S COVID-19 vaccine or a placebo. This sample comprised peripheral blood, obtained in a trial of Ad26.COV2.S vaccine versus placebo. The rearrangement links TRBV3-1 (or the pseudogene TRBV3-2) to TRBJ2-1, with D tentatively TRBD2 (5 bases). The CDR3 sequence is CASSQIDHSEALNEQFF. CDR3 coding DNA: TGTGCCAGCAGCCAAATCGATCATTCGGAGGCCCTCAATGAGCAGTTCTTC.